This TCR beta chain emerged from a study of T cell responses to AZD1222 COVID-19 vaccine. The study's findings and limits: Spike-wide vaccine-associated CD4 TCRs dominated at 160-218 and 743-854. The breadth and depth of Spike-specific TCRs increased once two AZD1222 doses had been given. White British people made up most donors, females outnumbered males, and clonal diversity was possibly underestimated. Nearly half of unique spike-specific TCRs reportedly avoided B.1.351 and B.1.1.7 mutated regions.

TCRdb's copy holds only in-frame clones and misses some; the assay was immunoSEQ multiplex PCR. The data show 110,000 to 150,000 clones, approximately 90% seen once. With regard to this clone: The antigen is not known.

CDR1 SEHNR and CDR2 FQNEAQ come from the germline V gene (reference sequence). The CDR3 totals 14 residues. V lost 5 bases and J lost 7; bases outside the gene matches: 3. The specimen was peripheral blood, collected on day 0 of AZD1222 vaccination. The sequence was collected from an adult in good health. V gene TRBV7-9 combines with J gene TRBJ1-6; 9 nucleotides match TRBD1. The CDR3 DNA reads as TGTGCCAGCAGCATCGACAGGGGGAATTCACCCCTCCACTTT. It is translated as CASSIDRGNSPLHF.